These 5 T cell receptor beta chains were sequenced from one sample in a study of CD8 T cells in Susac syndrome. When the RNA was reverse transcribed, random hexamers were used with an input of 0.5 to 1 ug. MiXCR was run by TCRdb on the immunoSEQ multiplex PCR reads, yielding one entry per CDR3 protein. The table records about 140,000 distinct CDR3 sequences, about 95% of them present only once. Sequencing used CD4+ T cells from PBMCs. The receptors derive from a human donor with Susac syndrome.

The chain couples TRBV15 to TRBJ2-7, with 8 bases lining up with TRBD2. CDR3 length equals 15 residues. Unmatched junction bases numbered 1, after V lost 0 bases and J lost 0 bases. Germline CDR1 is LNHNV and CDR2 is YYDKDF (reference sequence). Here the CDR3 reads CATSREAGDSYEQYF. As DNA, the CDR3 is TGTGCCACCAGCAGAGAAGCGGGGGACTCCTACGAGCAGTACTTC.

The chain carries TRBV5-4 and TRBJ2-7; D is perhaps TRBD2 (5 bases). The length of the CDR3 is 17 residues. Trimming left V 4 bases short and J 2 bases short, with 22 bases between. Germline loops: CDR1 SGHNT, CDR2 YYREEE (reference sequence). The CDR3: CASSLRSGLVGPYEQYF. For the CDR3, the DNA is TGTGCCAGCAGCCTCCGGTCGGGGTTGGTCGGCCCCTACGAGCAGTACTTC.

J is TRBJ2-7 and V is TRBV10-3; possible D gene TRBD1, 6 bases. In germline, CDR1 is ENHRY, CDR2 SYGVKD. The V gene lost 2 bases and the J gene lost 1 base, with 9 bases spanning the gap. The CDR3 spans 14 residues. DNA for the CDR3: TGTGCCATCAGTGAGAACAGGGAATCCTACGAGCAGTACTTC. It translates to CAISENRESYEQYF.

V gene TRBV6-5 combines with J gene TRBJ2-5, with TRBD2 as a possible D gene (5 bases). The CDR3 runs to 12 residues. The germline V gene has CDR1 MNHEY and CDR2 SVGAGI. Trimming pared 3 bases from V and 5 bases from J, leaving 7 bases between. The CDR3 loop is CASSYSGETQYF. The CDR3 DNA follows: TGTGCCAGCAGTTATTCGGGGGAGACCCAGTACTTC.

This clonotype occurred once. The V and J genes are TRBV29-1 and TRBJ1-1; no definite D call. The germline V gene has CDR1 SQVTM and CDR2 ANQGSEA. The V and J ends lost 7 bases and 3 bases respectively, with 9 bases between them. The CDR3 is made up of 11 amino acids. The DNA of the CDR3 is TGCAGCGGGCTAATCGACACTGAAGCTTTCTTT. Encoded protein: CSGLIDTEAFF.